This T cell receptor (beta chain) originates from a study of T cells after somatic rescue of genetic block. CDR3 length: 15 amino acids. Germline values: CDR1 SGHDN, CDR2 FVKESK. The trim removed 4 bases at V and 1 base at J, leaving 3 bases unmatched. Clones were read by immunoSEQ multiplex PCR, and TCRdb kept only the in-frame ones, dropping some. The sample gives approximately 58,000 clones, roughly 96% of which show up once; approximately 0.075% is in the top ten. The TCR originated in a child younger than two. Material for sequencing was peripheral blood mononuclear cells (PBMCs). The gene calls are TRBV14 and TRBJ2-2; 7 positions agree with TRBD1. The CDR3 protein is CASSLDRVNTGELFF. The DNA of the CDR3 is TGTGCCAGCAGCCTCGACAGGGTGAACACCGGGGAGCTGTTTTTT.